This record covers a single TCR beta chain. What it binds is not known. This CDR3 spans 15 amino acids. Germline CDR1 MNHNY, CDR2 SVGAGI (reference sequence). With 1 base removed from V and 9 bases from J, the gap between germline ends came to 13 bases. The data belong to a study of blood T cells in healthy people across ages. Overall study results and limits: Unknown donor CMV status possibly confounded expanded clonotype changes.

Primed by a sample-barcoded 5' primer and a J-beta primer mix, a second PCR proceeded for roughly 7 to 11 cycles. Sequencing recovered at least 2.5 million CDR3-containing paired-end reads from each sample. TCRdb used MiXCR to reprocess the 5' RACE reads, holding one entry per CDR3 protein. This sample has about 1.5 million distinct CDR3 sequences, with about 42% found just once. V gene TRBV6-6 combines with J gene TRBJ1-6; D might be TRBD1 (6 bases). The sequence derives from a woman under 30 in good health. Sequencing was done on a sample of blood. CDR3 amino acids: CASSYYGGGGSPLHF. Here the CDR3 DNA reads TGTGCCAGCAGTTACTATGGGGGAGGGGGTTCACCCCTCCACTTT.